This T cell receptor beta chain was identified during a study of T-cell memory formation after mild COVID-19. Study-level information: Across donors, TCR clusters were largely donor specific. Study-wide results and limits: Later expanders leaned CD4+, whereas clones that contracted between day 15 and 85 were balanced CD4/CD8.

TCRdb re-analysed the 5' RACE reads in MiXCR, keeping a single row per CDR3 protein. The sample shows roughly 370,000 distinct CDR3 sequences, 16% of them seen only once. This clonotype has just a few counts. Its antigen is not identified. V was pared by 3 bases and J by 3 bases, with 13 bases between. The CDR3 contains 15 residues. CDR1 and CDR2 from the germline V gene are SEHNR and FQNEAQ (reference sequence). J is TRBJ2-3 and V is TRBV7-9; D may match TRBD1 or TRBD2 (5 bases each). Source material: PBMCs or a T cell subset sorted from them (not recorded which). This TCR was sampled from a man aged 18 to 35 who had mild COVID-19 (a few samples of this study predate the infection). Cell type and time point are not known. The CDR3 sequence: CASSFPRGRTDTQYF. CDR3 coding DNA: TGTGCCAGCAGCTTTCCACGGGGACGGACAGATACGCAGTATTTT. Full variable domain (missing parts from reference TRBV7-9 and TRBJ2-3): DTGVSQNPRHKITKRGQNVTFRCDPISEHNRLYWYRQTLGQGPEFLTYFQNEAQLEKSRLLSDRFSAERPKGSFSTLEIQRTEQGDSAMYLCASSFPRGRTDTQYFGPGTRLTVL.